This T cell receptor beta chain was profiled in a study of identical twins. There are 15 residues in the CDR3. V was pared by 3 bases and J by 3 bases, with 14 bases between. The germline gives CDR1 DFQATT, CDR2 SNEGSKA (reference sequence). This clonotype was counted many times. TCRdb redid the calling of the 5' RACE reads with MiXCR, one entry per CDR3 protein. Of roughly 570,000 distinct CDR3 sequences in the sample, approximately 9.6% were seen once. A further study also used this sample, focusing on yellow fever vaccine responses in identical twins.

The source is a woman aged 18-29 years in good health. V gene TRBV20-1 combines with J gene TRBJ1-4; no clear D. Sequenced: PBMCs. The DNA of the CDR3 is TGCAGTGCTAGGCGGCATCTTGACGCTAATGAAAAACTGTTTTTT. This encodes CSARRHLDANEKLFF.